Reported below is one T cell receptor beta chain. Its antigen is unidentified. The same CDR3 can be traced to other DNA sequences in this sample. Germline CDR1 is MNHNS and CDR2 is SASEGT. Trimming removed 3 bases from V and 6 bases from J; junction bases left unmatched: 7. CDR3 length: 14 residues. CD8 cells classed as naive were CD45RO-negative and positively selected for CCR7, excluding terminally differentiated effector memory CD45RA+ cells. The assay was run at deep level. Using immunoSEQ multiplex PCR, the repertoire was profiled, and TCRdb retains in-frame clones only, with some absent. The table lists about 610,000 clones, approximately 96% of them singletons, with about 0.12% in the top ten. The data were taken from a study of shared clonotypes between healthy human individuals. Study background: Donor composition was two women and a few men, aged 18 to 49. A donor's plate count was three for CD4 naive and three for CD4 memory; CD8 naive had two and CD8 memory one.

Overall study findings and caveats: Among donors, clonotype sharing was expected to be affected by sequencing depth.

The chain has TRBV6-1 and TRBJ2-7; TRBD2 agrees at 8 bases. This TCR came from a woman between 25 and 40 years old in good health. The sequenced sample was naive CD8+ T cells sorted from blood. CDR3 nucleotide sequence: TGTGCCAGCAGTGATCTAGCGGGCGGGGTCGAGCAGTACTTC. Translation: CASSDLAGGVEQYF.